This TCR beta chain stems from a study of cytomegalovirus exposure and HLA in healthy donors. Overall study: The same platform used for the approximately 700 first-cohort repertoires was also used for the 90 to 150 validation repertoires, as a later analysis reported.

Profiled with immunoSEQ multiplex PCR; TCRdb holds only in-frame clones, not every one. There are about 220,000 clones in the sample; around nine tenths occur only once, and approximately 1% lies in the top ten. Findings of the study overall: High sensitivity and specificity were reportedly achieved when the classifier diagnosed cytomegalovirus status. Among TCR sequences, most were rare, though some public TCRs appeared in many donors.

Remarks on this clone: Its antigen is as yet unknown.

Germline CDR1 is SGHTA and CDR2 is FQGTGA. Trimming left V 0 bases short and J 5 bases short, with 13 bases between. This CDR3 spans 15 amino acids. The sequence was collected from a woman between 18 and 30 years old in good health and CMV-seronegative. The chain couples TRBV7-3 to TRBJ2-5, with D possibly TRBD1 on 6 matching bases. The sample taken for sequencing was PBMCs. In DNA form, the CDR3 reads TGTGCCAGCAGCTTAACAGGGGAGAGGGGGGAGACCCAGTACTTC. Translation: CASSLTGERGETQYF. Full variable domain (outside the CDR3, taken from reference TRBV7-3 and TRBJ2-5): GAGVSQTPSNKVTEKGKYVELRCDPISGHTALYWYRQSLGQGPEFLIYFQGTGAADDSGLPNDRFFAVRPEGSVSTLKIQRTERGDSAVYLCASSLTGERGETQYFGPGTRLLVL.